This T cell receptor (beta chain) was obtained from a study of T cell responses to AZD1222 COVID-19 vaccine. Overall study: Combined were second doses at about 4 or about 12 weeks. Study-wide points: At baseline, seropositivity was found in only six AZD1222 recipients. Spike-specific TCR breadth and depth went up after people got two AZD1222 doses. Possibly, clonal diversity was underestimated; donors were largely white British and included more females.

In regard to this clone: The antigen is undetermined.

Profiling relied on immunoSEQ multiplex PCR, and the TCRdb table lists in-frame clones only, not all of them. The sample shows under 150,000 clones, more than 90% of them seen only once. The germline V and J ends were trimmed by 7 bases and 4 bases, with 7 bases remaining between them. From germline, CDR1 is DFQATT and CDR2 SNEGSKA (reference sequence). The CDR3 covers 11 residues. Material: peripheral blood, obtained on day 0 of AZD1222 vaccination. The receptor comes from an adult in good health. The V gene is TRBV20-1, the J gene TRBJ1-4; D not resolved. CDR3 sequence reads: CSVQINEKLFF. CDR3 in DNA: TGCAGTGTGCAGATTAATGAAAAACTGTTTTTT.